In its sample, the clone carrying this T cell receptor (beta chain) was seen many times. The data belong to a study of CD8 T cells in ankylosing spondylitis. A single record per CDR3 protein comes from TCRdb applying MiXCR to the 5' RACE reads. There are 200,000 to 300,000 distinct CDR3 sequences in the sample; around 25% occur only once, and over 0.55% lies in the top ten. The V end lost 7 bases, the J end lost 0 bases, and 10 bases lay between the germline ends. Germline V gene lookup returns CDR1 DFQATT and CDR2 SNEGSKA (reference sequence). The length of the CDR3 is 12 residues. The sequence derives from a male donor with ankylosing spondylitis or in good health (not recorded which). The chain uses TRBV20-1 and TRBJ2-7; D perhaps matches TRBD2 (6 bases). Sequencing was performed on blood, either unsorted or a sorted T cell fraction (not recorded which). The CDR3 region has the DNA TGCAGTGGAACGGAGGGCTCCTACGAGCAGTACTTC. Translating it yields CSGTEGSYEQYF.